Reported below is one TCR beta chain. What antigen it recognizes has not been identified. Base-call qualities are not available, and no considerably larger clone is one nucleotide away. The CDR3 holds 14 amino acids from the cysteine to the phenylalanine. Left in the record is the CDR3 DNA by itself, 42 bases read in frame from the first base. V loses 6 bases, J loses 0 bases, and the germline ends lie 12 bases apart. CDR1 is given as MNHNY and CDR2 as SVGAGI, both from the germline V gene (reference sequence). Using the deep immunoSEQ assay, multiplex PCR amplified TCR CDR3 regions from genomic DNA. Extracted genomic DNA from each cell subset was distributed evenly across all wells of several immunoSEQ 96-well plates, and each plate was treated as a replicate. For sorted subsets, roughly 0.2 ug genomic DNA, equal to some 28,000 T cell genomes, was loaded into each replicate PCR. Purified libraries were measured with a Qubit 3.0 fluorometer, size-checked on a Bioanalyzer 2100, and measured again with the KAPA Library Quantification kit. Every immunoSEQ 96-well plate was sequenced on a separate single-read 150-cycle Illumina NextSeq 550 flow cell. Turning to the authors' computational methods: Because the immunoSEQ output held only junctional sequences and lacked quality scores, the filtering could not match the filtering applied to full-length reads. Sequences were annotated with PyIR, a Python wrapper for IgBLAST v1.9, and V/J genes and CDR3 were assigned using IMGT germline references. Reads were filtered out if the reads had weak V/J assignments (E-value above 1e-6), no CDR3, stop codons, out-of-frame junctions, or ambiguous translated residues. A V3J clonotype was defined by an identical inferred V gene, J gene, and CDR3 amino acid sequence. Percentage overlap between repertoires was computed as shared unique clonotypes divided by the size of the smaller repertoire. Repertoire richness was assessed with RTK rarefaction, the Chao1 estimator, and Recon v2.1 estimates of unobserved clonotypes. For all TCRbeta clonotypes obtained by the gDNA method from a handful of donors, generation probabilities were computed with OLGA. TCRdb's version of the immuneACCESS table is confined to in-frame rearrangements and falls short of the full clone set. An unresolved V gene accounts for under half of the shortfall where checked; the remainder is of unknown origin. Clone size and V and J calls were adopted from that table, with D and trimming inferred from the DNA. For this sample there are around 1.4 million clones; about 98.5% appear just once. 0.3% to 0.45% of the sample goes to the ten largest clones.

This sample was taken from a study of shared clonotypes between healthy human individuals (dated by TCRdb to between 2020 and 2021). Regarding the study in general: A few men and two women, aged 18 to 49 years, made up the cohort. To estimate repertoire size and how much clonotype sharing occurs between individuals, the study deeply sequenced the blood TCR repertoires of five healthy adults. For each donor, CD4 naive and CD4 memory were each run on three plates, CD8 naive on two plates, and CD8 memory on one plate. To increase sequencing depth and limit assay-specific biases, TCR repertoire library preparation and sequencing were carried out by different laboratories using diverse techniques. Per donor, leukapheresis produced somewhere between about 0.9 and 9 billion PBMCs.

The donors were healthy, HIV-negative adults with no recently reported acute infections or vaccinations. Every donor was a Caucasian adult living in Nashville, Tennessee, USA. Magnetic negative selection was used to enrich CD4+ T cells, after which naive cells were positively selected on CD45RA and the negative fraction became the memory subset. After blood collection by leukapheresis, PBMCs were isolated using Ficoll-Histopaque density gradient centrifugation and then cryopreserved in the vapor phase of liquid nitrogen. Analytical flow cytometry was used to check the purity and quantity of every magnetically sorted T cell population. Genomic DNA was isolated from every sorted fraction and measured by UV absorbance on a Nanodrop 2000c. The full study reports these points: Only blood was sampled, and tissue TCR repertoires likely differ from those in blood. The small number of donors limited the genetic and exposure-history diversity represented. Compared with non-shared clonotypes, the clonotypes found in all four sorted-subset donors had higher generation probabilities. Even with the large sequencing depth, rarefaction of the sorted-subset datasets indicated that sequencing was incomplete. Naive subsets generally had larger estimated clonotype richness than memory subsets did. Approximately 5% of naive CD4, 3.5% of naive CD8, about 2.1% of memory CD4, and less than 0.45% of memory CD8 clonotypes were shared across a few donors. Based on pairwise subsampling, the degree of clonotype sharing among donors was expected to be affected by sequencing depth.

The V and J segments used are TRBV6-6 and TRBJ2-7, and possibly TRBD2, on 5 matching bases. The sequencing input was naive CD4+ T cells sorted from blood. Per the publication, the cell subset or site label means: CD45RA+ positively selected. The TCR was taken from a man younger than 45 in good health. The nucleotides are TGTGCCAGCAGAGGACCGGGGAGCTCCTACGAGCAGTACTTC. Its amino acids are CASRGPGSSYEQYF.